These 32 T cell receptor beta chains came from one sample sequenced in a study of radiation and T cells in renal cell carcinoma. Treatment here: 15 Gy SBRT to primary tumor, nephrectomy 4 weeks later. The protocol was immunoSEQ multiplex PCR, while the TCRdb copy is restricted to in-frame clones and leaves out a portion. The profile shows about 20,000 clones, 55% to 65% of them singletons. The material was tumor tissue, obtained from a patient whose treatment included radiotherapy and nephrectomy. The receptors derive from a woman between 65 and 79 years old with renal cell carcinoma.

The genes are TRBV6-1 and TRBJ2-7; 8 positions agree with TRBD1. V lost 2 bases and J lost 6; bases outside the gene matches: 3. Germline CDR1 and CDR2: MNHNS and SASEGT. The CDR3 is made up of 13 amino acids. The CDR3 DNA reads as TGTGCCAGCAGTGAACGAGGACAGGGCGAGCAGTACTTC. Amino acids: CASSERGQGEQYF.

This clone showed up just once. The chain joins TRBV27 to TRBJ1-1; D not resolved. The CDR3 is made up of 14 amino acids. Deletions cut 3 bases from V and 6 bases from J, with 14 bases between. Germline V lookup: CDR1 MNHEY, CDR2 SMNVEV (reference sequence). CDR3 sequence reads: CASSFGLAGAEAFF. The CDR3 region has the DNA TGTGCCAGCAGTTTCGGATTGGCGGGAGCTGAAGCTTTCTTT.

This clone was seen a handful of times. As DNA, the CDR3 is TGTGCCAGCAGCGCATTGGGGGGGCAACGCGCCGGGGAGCTGTTTTTT. It codes for CASSALGGQRAGELFF. The chain carries TRBV11-2 and TRBJ2-2; weak D call: TRBD2 (7 bases). The germline CDR1 and CDR2 sequences are SGHAT and FQNNGV. This CDR3 spans 16 amino acids. With 5 bases removed from V and 6 bases from J, the gap between germline ends came to 19 bases.

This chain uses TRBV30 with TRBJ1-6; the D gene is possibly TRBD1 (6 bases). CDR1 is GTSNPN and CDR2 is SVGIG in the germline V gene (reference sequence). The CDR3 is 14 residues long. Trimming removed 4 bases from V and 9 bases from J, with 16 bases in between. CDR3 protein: CAWNTGIGTSPLHF. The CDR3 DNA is TGTGCCTGGAATACAGGGATAGGTACTTCACCCCTCCACTTT.

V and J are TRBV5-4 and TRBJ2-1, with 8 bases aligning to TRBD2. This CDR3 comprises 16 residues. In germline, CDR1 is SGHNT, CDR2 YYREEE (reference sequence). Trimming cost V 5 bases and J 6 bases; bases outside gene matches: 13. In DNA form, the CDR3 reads TGTGCCAGCAGTGGGGCTAACCAGCGGGGGCGCAATGAGCAGTTCTTC. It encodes CASSGANQRGRNEQFF.

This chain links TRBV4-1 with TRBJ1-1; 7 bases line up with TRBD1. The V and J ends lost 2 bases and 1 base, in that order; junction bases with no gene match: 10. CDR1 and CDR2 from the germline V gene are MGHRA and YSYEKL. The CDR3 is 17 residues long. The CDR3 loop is CASSQLITGTANTEAFF. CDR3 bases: TGCGCCAGCAGCCAACTTATAACCGGGACAGCGAACACTGAAGCTTTCTTT.

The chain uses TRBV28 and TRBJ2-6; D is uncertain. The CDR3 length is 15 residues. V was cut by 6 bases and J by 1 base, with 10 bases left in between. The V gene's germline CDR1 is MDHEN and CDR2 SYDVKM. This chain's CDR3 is CASRQDLSGANVLTF. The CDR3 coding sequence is TGTGCCAGCAGACAAGACCTTTCTGGGGCCAACGTCCTGACTTTC.

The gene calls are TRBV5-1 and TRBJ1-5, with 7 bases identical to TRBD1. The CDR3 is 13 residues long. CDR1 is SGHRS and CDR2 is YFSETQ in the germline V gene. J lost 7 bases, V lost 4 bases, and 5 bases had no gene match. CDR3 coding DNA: TGCGCCAGCAGCACAGGGGCTGGACAGCCCCAGCATTTT. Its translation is CASSTGAGQPQHF.

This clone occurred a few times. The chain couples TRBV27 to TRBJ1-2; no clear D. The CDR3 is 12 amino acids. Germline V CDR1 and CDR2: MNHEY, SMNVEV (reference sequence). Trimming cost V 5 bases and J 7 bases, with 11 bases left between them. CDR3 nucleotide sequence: TGTGCCAGCAGTCCCCCTTTGGGTGGCTACACCTTC. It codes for CASSPPLGGYTF.

CDR3 residues: CASSLNEGVTQYF. CDR3 in DNA: TGTGCCAGCAGCTTAAACGAAGGAGTCACCCAGTACTTC. The chain is built from TRBV7-6 and TRBJ2-5; D unclear. The V end lost 2 bases, the J end lost 8 bases, and 12 bases lay between the germline ends. The CDR3 contains 13 residues. Germline values: CDR1 SGHVS, CDR2 FNYEAQ.

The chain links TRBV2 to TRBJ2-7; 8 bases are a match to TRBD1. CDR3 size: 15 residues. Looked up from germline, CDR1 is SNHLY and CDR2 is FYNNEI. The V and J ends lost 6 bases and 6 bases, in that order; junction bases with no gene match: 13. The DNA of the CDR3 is TGTGCCAGCAGAAATCCCGGGACAGGCGGCGGCGAGCAGTACTTC. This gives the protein CASRNPGTGGGEQYF.

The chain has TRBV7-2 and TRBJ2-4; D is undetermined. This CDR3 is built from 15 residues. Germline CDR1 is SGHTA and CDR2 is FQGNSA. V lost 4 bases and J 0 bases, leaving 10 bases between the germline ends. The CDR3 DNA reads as TGTGCCAGCAGCTCAACACCACTAGCCAAAAACATTCAGTACTTC. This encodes CASSSTPLAKNIQYF.

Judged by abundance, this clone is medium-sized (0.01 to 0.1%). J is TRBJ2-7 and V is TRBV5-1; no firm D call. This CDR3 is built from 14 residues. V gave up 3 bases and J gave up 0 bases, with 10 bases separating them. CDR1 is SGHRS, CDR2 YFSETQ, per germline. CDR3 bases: TGCGCCAGCAGCTCAGAGGAGAGCTCCTACGAGCAGTACTTC. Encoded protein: CASSSEESSYEQYF.

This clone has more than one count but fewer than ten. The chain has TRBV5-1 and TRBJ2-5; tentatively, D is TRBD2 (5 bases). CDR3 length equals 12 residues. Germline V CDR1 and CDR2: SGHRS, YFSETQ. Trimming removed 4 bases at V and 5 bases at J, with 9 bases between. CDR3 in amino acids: CASSPSGETQYF. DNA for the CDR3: TGCGCCAGCAGCCCATCGGGGGAGACCCAGTACTTC.

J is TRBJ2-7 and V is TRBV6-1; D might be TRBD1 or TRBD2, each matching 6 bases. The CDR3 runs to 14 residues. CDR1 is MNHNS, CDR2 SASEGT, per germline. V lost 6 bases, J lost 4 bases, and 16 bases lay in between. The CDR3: CASRVNRAGYEQYF. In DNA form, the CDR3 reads TGTGCCAGCAGGGTAAACAGGGCGGGGTACGAGCAGTACTTC.

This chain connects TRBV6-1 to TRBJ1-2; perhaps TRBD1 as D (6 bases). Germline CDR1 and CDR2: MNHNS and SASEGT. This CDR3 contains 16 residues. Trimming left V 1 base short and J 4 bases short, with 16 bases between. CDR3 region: CASSEVAGGRPYGYTF. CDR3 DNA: TGTGCCAGCAGTGAAGTTGCGGGGGGCAGGCCCTATGGCTACACCTTC.

CDR3 loop: CASSSPRGDTEAFF. The CDR3 DNA reads as TGTGCCAGCAGCTCCCCACGCGGGGACACTGAAGCTTTCTTT. The chain carries TRBV5-4 and TRBJ1-1; D is uncertain. Trimming shortened V by 3 bases and J by 3 bases, and 12 bases separated the two germline ends. Per the germline V gene, CDR1 is SGHNT and CDR2 is YYREEE (reference sequence). The CDR3 loop spans 14 amino acids.

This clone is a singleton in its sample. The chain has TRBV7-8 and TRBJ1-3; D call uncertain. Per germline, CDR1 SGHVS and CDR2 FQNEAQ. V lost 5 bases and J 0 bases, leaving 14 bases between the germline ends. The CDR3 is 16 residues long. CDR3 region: CASSPRYNSSGNTIYF. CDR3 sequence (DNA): TGTGCCAGCAGCCCGCGCTACAACAGCTCTGGAAACACCATATATTTT.

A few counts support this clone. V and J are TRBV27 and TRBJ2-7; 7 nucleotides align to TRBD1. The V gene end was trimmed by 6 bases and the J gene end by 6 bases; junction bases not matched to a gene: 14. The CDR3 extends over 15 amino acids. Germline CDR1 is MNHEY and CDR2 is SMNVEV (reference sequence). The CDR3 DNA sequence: TGTGCCAGCAGAATTGGGACAGAAGGTGTACGCGAGCAGTACTTC. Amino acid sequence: CASRIGTEGVREQYF.

The CDR3: CASSVETGVTEAFF. For the CDR3, the DNA is TGTGCCAGCAGTGTTGAGACAGGGGTCACTGAAGCTTTCTTT. The chain has TRBV2 and TRBJ1-1, with 8 bases identical to TRBD1. Germline trimming cut 4 bases from V and 4 bases from J; bases unmatched to any gene: 5. The germline V gene has CDR1 SNHLY and CDR2 FYNNEI. The CDR3 loop spans 14 amino acids.

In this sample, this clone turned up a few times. The CDR3 DNA is TGCGCCAGCAGCTTGGGGGCCGTGAGTGAAGCTTTCTTT. It codes for CASSLGAVSEAFF. The gene calls are TRBV5-1 and TRBJ1-1; D is uncertain. Trimming shortened V by 0 bases and J by 7 bases, and 10 bases separated the two germline ends. This CDR3 spans 13 amino acids. The germline CDR1 and CDR2 sequences are SGHRS and YFSETQ. Full variable domain (remainder filled in from reference TRBV5-1 and TRBJ1-1): KAGVTQTPRYLIKTRGQQVTLSCSPISGHRSVSWYQQTPGQGLQFLFEYFSETQRNKGNFPGRFSGRQFSNSRSEMNVSTLELGDSALYLCASSLGAVSEAFFGQGTRLTVV.

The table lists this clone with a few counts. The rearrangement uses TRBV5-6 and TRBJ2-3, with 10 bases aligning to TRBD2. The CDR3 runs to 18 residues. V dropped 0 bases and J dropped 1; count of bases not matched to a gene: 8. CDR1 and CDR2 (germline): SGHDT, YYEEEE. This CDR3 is CASSLVGLAGGGTDTQYF. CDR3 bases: TGTGCCAGCAGCTTGGTGGGGTTAGCGGGGGGCGGCACAGATACGCAGTATTTT.

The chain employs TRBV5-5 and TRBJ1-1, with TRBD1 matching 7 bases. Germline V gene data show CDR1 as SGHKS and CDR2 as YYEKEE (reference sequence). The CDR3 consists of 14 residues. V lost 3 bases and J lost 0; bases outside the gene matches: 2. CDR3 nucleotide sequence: TGTGCCAGCAGCTGGGACAGCCTGAACACTGAAGCTTTCTTT. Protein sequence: CASSWDSLNTEAFF.

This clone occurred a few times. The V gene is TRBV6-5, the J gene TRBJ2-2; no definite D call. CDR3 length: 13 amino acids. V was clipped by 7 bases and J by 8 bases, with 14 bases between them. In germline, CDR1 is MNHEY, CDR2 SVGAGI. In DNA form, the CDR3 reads TGTGCCAGCACTTGGACGCCGCCTGGGGAGCTGTTTTTT. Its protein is CASTWTPPGELFF.

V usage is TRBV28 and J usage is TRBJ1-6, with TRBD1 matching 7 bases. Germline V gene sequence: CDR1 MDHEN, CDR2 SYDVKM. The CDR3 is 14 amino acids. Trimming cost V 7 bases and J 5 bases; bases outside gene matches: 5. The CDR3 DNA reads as TGTGCCAGCAACCCAGGGGGGGATAATTCACCCCTCCACTTT. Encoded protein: CASNPGGDNSPLHF.

The CDR3, as DNA: TGTGCCAGCAGCCAATCTAGAGCAGAGACCCAGTACTTC. This encodes CASSQSRAETQYF. The chain combines TRBV7-2 with TRBJ2-5, with D unclear. This CDR3 has 13 amino acids. Between the trimmed V and J ends, which lost 5 bases and 4 bases, there was a span of 11 bases. The germline V gene encodes CDR1 SGHTA and CDR2 FQGNSA.

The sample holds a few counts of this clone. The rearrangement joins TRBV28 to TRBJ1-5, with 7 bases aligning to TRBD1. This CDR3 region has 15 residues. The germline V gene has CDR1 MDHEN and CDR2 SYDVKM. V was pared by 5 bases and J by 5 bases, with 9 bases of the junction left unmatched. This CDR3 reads CASSELRDSYQPQHF. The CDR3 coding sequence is TGTGCCAGCAGTGAACTTCGGGACAGTTATCAGCCCCAGCATTTT.

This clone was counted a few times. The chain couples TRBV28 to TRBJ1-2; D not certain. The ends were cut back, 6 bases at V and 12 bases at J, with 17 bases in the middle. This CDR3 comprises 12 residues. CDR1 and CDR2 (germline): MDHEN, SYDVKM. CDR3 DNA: TGTGCCAGCAGGGGCCCTGGCGGTAAAGACACCTTC. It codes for CASRGPGGKDTF.

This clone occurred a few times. CDR3 DNA: TGTGCCAGCAGCTCCGCAGCGGTCCAGTACTTC. Translating gives CASSSAAVQYF. The chain combines TRBV7-9 with TRBJ2-5, with a possible D match to TRBD2 (5 bases). V was clipped by 4 bases and J by 10 bases, with 10 bases between them. Germline V gene lookup returns CDR1 SEHNR and CDR2 FQNEAQ (reference sequence). The CDR3 is 11 residues long.

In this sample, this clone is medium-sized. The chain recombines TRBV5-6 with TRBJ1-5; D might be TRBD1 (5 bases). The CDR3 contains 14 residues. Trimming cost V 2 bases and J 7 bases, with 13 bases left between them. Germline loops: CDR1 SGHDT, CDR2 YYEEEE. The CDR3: CASSFRGSGQPQHF. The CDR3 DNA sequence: TGTGCCAGCAGCTTCCGGGGCTCGGGACAGCCCCAGCATTTT. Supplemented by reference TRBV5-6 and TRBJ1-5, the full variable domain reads DAGVTQSPTHLIKTRGQQVTLRCSPKSGHDTVSWYQQALGQGPQFIFQYYEEEERQRGNFPDRFSGHQFPNYSSELNVNALLLGDSALYLCASSFRGSGQPQHFGDGTRLSIL.

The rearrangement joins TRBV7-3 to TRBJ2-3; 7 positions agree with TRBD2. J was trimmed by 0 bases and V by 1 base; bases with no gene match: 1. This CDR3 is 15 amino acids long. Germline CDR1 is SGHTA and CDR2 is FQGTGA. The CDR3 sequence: CASSLSGGSTDTQYF. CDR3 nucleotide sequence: TGTGCCAGCAGCTTAAGCGGGGGAAGCACAGATACGCAGTATTTT.

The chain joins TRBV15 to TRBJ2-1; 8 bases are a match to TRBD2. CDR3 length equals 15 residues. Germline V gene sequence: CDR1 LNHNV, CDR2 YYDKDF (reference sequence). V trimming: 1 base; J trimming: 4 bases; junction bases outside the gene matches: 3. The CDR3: CATSRVGLGYNEQFF. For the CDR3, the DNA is TGTGCCACCAGCAGAGTGGGACTAGGGTACAATGAGCAGTTCTTC.